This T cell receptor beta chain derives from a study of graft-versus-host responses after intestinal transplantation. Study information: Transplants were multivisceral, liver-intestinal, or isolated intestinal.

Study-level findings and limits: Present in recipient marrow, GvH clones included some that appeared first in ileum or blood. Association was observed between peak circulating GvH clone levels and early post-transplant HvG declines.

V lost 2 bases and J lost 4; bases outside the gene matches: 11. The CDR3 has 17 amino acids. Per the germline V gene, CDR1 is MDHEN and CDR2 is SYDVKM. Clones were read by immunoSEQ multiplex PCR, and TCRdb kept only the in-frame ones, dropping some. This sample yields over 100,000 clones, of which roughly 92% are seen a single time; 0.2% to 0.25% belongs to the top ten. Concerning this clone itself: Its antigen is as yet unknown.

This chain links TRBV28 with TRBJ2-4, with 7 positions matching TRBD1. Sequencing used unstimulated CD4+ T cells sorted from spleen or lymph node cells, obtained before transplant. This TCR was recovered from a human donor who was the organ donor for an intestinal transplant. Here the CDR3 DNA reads TGTGCCAGCAGTTTACCCCCCTCGACAGGGACAAAAAACATTCAGTACTTC. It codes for CASSLPPSTGTKNIQYF.